Below are 29 T cell receptor beta chains sequenced from a single sample in a study of shared clonotypes between healthy human individuals (dated by TCRdb to 2018 to 2020). Libraries came from the immunoSEQ multiplex PCR assay. The source is immuneACCESS, and TCRdb retained only in-frame sequences with V and J called. Part of the clones is not carried over; for the studies checked, unresolved V genes explain less than half of this, and the remainder is unexplained. Across this sample there are about 1.1 million clones, with 60% to 80% seen only once. The ten largest make up 0.85% to 1% of the sample. The material sequenced was memory CD4+ T cells from PBMCs. Explained via the paper, the cell subset or site label denotes: CD45RA-negative fraction. These receptor sequences come from a man between 18 and 29 years old in good health. Some clones in this sample may be carry-over from other donors' samples.

The V gene is TRBV5-1, the J gene TRBJ2-1; D might be TRBD2 (6 bases). The CDR3 totals 17 residues. The germline V gene encodes CDR1 SGHRS and CDR2 YFSETQ. V was trimmed by 0 bases and J by 5 bases, leaving 18 bases between them. The CDR3 nucleotides read TGCGCCAGCAGCTTGGGAGTATCGGGACTCATCGACAATGAGCAGTTCTTC. It encodes CASSLGVSGLIDNEQFF.

The rearrangement uses TRBV28 and TRBJ2-7; 10 positions match TRBD2. CDR1 MDHEN and CDR2 SYDVKM come from the germline V gene. J gave up 7 bases and V 5 bases, and 14 bases lay outside the gene matches. The CDR3 is 16 residues long. CDR3 in amino acids: CASSRTASGRMREQYF. The CDR3, as DNA: TGTGCCAGCAGTAGGACAGCTAGCGGGAGAATGCGGGAGCAGTACTTC.

The gene calls are TRBV6-1 and TRBJ2-1; D possibly matches TRBD1 or TRBD2 (5 bases each). The germline V gene has CDR1 MNHNS and CDR2 SASEGT. Trimming removed 6 bases from V and 5 bases from J, with 17 bases in between. This CDR3 spans 15 amino acids. The CDR3 loop reads CASSQPRGTNNEQFF. CDR3 DNA sequence: TGTGCCAGCAGCCAGCCCCGGGGCACCAACAATGAGCAGTTCTTC.

Regarding this clone: Other DNA sequences in the sample encode the same CDR3. The rearrangement links TRBV2 to TRBJ2-5, with a tentative D call TRBD1 (6 bases). Germline lookup yields CDR1 SNHLY and CDR2 FYNNEI. The CDR3 loop spans 12 amino acids. V was trimmed by 8 bases and J by 0 bases, leaving 7 bases between them. Written as DNA, the CDR3 is TGTGCCAGCCGGACAGACCAAGAGACCCAGTACTTC. Translating gives CASRTDQETQYF.

The chain is built from TRBV15 and TRBJ2-5; 7 bases map to TRBD1. Trimming took 1 base from V and 3 from J; bases not matched to a gene: 2. The CDR3 is 14 residues long. Per germline, CDR1 LNHNV and CDR2 YYDKDF (reference sequence). This CDR3 reads CATSRGGTEETQYF. The DNA for the CDR3 is TGTGCCACCAGCAGAGGAGGGACAGAAGAGACCCAGTACTTC.

This clone was found a few times. The rearrangement uses TRBV12-5 and TRBJ2-5; 9 nucleotides line up with TRBD1. V was clipped by 6 bases and J by 3 bases; unmatched bases: 11. Germline V gene lookup returns CDR1 LGHNT and CDR2 FRNRAP. The CDR3 runs 16 residues. CDR3 residues: CASGRFLGQGEETQYF. The CDR3 DNA sequence: TGTGCTAGTGGCCGATTTCTGGGACAGGGAGAAGAGACCCAGTACTTC. The variable domain in full, with the rest retrieved from reference TRBV12-5 and TRBJ2-5, is DARVTQTPRHKVTEMGQEVTMRCQPILGHNTVFWYRQTMMQGLELLAYFRNRAPLDDSGMPKDRFSAEMPDATLATLKIQPSEPRDSAVYFCASGRFLGQGEETQYFGPGTRLLVL.

This chain uses TRBV28 with TRBJ2-1, with a weak D call TRBD2 (6 bases). CDR3 length equals 14 residues. Germline loops: CDR1 MDHEN, CDR2 SYDVKM. V lost 7 bases and J 3 bases, leaving 13 bases between the germline ends. The chain's CDR3 is CASTTGRNYNEQFF. The DNA for the CDR3 is TGTGCCAGCACCACCGGGAGAAACTACAATGAGCAGTTCTTC.

The V and J genes are TRBV6-1 and TRBJ2-3, with a tentative D call TRBD2 (6 bases). The CDR3 has 15 amino acids. Germline CDR1 MNHNS, CDR2 SASEGT. V lost 8 bases, J lost 3 bases, and 18 bases lay in between. The CDR3 coding sequence is TGTGCCAGCGTATCCCCGGGAGATAGGACAGATACGCAGTATTTT. Translation gives CASVSPGDRTDTQYF.

The genes are TRBV30 and TRBJ2-3; 7 nucleotides line up with TRBD2. The V gene's germline CDR1 is GTSNPN and CDR2 SVGIG (reference sequence). J gave up 1 base and V 0 bases, and 7 bases lay outside the gene matches. The CDR3 covers 16 residues. The CDR3 spells CAWSVGSLAGTDTQYF. The CDR3 nucleotides read TGTGCCTGGAGTGTAGGCTCGCTAGCGGGCACAGATACGCAGTATTTT.

The V and J genes are TRBV5-1 and TRBJ2-7; the match to TRBD2 covers 11 bases. This CDR3 has 16 residues. V lost 0 bases and J lost 2; bases outside the gene matches: 4. The germline V gene encodes CDR1 SGHRS and CDR2 YFSETQ. CDR3 sequence (DNA): TGCGCCAGCAGCTTGGTTCTAGCGGGAGGAACCTACGAGCAGTACTTC. Translated: CASSLVLAGGTYEQYF.

About this clone: This CDR3 is also generated by other DNA sequences in the sample. This chain connects TRBV28 to TRBJ1-1; D is possibly TRBD1 (6 bases). The CDR3 has 12 amino acids. The V end lost 5 bases, the J end lost 10 bases, and 14 bases lay between the germline ends. From germline, CDR1 is MDHEN and CDR2 SYDVKM. CDR3 region: CASSLPGQGAFF. CDR3 DNA: TGTGCCAGCAGTCTGCCGGGACAAGGAGCTTTCTTT.

The chain uses TRBV23-1 and TRBJ2-5; D gene ambiguous. TRBV23-1 qualifies as an ORF whose function is uncertain. Trimming pared 0 bases from V and 0 bases from J, leaving 8 bases between. The CDR3 totals 15 residues. CDR3 region: CASSQSSQYQETQYF. CDR3 coding DNA: TGCGCCAGCAGTCAATCGAGTCAGTACCAAGAGACCCAGTACTTC.

This clone came up a few times. DNA for the CDR3: TGCGCCAGCAGCCAAGATAGTGGTGAAAAACTGTTTTTT. This sequence encodes CASSQDSGEKLFF. The chain has TRBV4-3 and TRBJ1-4; D unclear. The CDR3 loop spans 13 amino acids. CDR1 is LGHNA and CDR2 is YSLEER in the germline V gene. V lost 0 bases and J lost 7, with 6 bases in between.

On this clone: Distinct nucleotide sequences in the sample also encode this CDR3. CDR3 region: CASSLAGTNYGYTF. DNA for the CDR3: TGCGCCAGCAGCTTGGCCGGAACTAACTATGGCTACACCTTC. The chain is built from TRBV5-1 and TRBJ1-2; D not resolved. Germline V gene data show CDR1 as SGHRS and CDR2 as YFSETQ. V was shortened by 0 bases and J by 0 bases, with 6 bases between the two germline ends. The CDR3 is 14 amino acids.

The V and J genes are TRBV2 and TRBJ1-2; unclear D gene. The V end lost 7 bases, the J end lost 7 bases, and 16 bases lay between the germline ends. Looked up from germline, CDR1 is SNHLY and CDR2 is FYNNEI. The CDR3 totals 13 residues. CDR3 DNA: TGTGCCAGCAAGGGAGAAGGGAGGAGTGGCTACACCTTC. Encoded protein: CASKGEGRSGYTF.

The chain recombines TRBV11-2 with TRBJ2-7; 12 bases are shared with TRBD2. In germline, CDR1 is SGHAT, CDR2 FQNNGV. J lost 4 bases, V lost 5 bases, and 9 bases had no gene match. The CDR3 length is 16 residues. The CDR3 region is CASSPSLGTSGYEQYF. CDR3 nucleotides: TGTGCCAGCAGCCCCAGCCTGGGGACTAGCGGGTACGAGCAGTACTTC.

Comments on this clone: At the DNA level, this CDR3 is encoded by other sequences in the same sample as well. The gene calls are TRBV5-6 and TRBJ1-2, with TRBD1 as a possible D gene (5 bases). Germline lookup yields CDR1 SGHDT and CDR2 YYEEEE. Trimming took off 0 bases at V and 4 bases at J, with 7 bases between the two ends. The CDR3 has 13 residues. The CDR3 sequence: CASSLDRGYGYTF. For the CDR3, the DNA is TGTGCCAGCAGCTTGGATAGGGGCTATGGCTACACCTTC. Full variable domain (rest looked up from reference TRBV5-6 and TRBJ1-2): DAGVTQSPTHLIKTRGQQVTLRCSPKSGHDTVSWYQQALGQGPQFIFQYYEEEERQRGNFPDRFSGHQFPNYSSELNVNALLLGDSALYLCASSLDRGYGYTFGSGTRLTVV.

This clone was found once. The rearrangement links TRBV29-1 to TRBJ2-7, with a tentative D call TRBD1 (6 bases). V lost 6 bases, J lost 5 bases, and 14 bases lay in between. Per the germline V gene, CDR1 is SQVTM and CDR2 is ANQGSEA. CDR3 length: 12 amino acids. DNA of the CDR3: TGCAGCGTGGCCCGGACAGAAAACGAGCAGTACTTC. It is translated as CSVARTENEQYF.

The chain has TRBV28 and TRBJ1-2; D perhaps matches TRBD1 (5 bases). Trimming removed 6 bases at V and 8 bases at J, with 22 bases between. In germline, CDR1 is MDHEN, CDR2 SYDVKM. The CDR3 length is 15 residues. The CDR3 is CASSSGTPSTRGYTF. The CDR3 nucleotides read TGTGCCAGCAGCAGCGGGACGCCCTCTACGCGGGGCTACACCTTC.

The CDR3 DNA is TGTGCCAGCAGCTCCGGGACACCTAGGCATCAGCCCCAGCATTTT. Amino acid sequence: CASSSGTPRHQPQHF. The chain carries TRBV7-9 and TRBJ1-5, with D tentatively TRBD1 (6 bases). The V and J ends lost 4 bases and 5 bases respectively, with 15 bases between them. The CDR3 has 15 amino acids. Germline V lookup: CDR1 SEHNR, CDR2 FQNEAQ (reference sequence).

This clone was seen a handful of times. This sequence joins TRBV19 and TRBJ1-1, with TRBD1 identical over 9 bases. Trimming took 6 bases from V and 5 from J; bases not matched to a gene: 7. Germline CDR1 and CDR2: LNHDA and SQIVND (reference sequence). The CDR3 has 14 residues. CDR3 DNA: TGTGCCAGTAGGAAGACAGGGGGATGGACTGAAGCTTTCTTT. Translation: CASRKTGGWTEAFF.

This clone was observed a few times. This rearrangement joins TRBV6-1 to TRBJ2-7, with a weak D call TRBD1 (6 bases). The CDR3 totals 13 residues. Germline lookup yields CDR1 MNHNS and CDR2 SASEGT. Trimming stripped 4 bases from V and 3 bases from J, with 10 bases between. This CDR3 reads CASSVHRDYEQYF. CDR3 in DNA: TGTGCCAGCAGTGTTCACAGGGACTACGAGCAGTACTTC.

The V gene is TRBV15, the J gene TRBJ2-1, with 9 bases fitting TRBD2. The germline V gene has CDR1 LNHNV and CDR2 YYDKDF (reference sequence). CDR3 length: 15 amino acids. V trimming: 5 bases; J trimming: 4 bases; junction bases outside the gene matches: 6. This chain's CDR3 is CATSQAREGYNEQFF. The CDR3 nucleotides read TGTGCCACCAGCCAGGCGCGGGAGGGTTACAATGAGCAGTTCTTC.

CDR3 loop: CSAEMGTEAFF. The CDR3 nucleotides read TGCAGTGCAGAGATGGGAACTGAAGCTTTCTTT. The chain recombines TRBV20-1 with TRBJ1-1; the D is unclear. Between the trimmed V and J ends, which lost 6 bases and 5 bases, there was a span of 10 bases. This CDR3 has 11 amino acids. Germline values: CDR1 DFQATT, CDR2 SNEGSKA (reference sequence).

V usage is TRBV28 and J usage is TRBJ1-5, with a weak D call TRBD1 (5 bases). Trimming took 7 bases from V and 3 from J, leaving 13 bases between them. The CDR3 length is 14 residues. Germline lookup yields CDR1 MDHEN and CDR2 SYDVKM. The CDR3 loop reads CASTGTGYNQPQHF. CDR3 coding DNA: TGTGCCAGCACTGGAACAGGTTACAATCAGCCCCAGCATTTT.

This clone has just one count. This chain connects TRBV5-1 to TRBJ2-7; TRBD1 or TRBD2 may be the D gene (6 bases each). CDR3 length equals 15 residues. The germline gives CDR1 SGHRS, CDR2 YFSETQ. Trimming cost V 4 bases and J 2 bases, with 16 bases left between them. The CDR3 nucleotides read TGCGCCAGCAGCCTCGAGGGGGGCCTACCCTACGAGCAGTACTTC. It yields the protein CASSLEGGLPYEQYF.

V is TRBV6-6 and J is TRBJ2-1; 7 positions agree with TRBD1. The CDR3 covers 15 residues. The germline CDR1 and CDR2 sequences are MNHNY and SVGAGI (reference sequence). V lost 2 bases, J lost 7 bases, and 8 bases stayed unmatched. The CDR3 DNA reads TGTGCCAGCAGTTACACACAGGGGTGGGTGAATGAGCAGTTCTTC. Translated: CASSYTQGWVNEQFF.

V and J are TRBV29-1 and TRBJ1-4; weak D call: TRBD1 (5 bases). CDR3 size: 11 residues. Germline V gene data show CDR1 as SQVTM and CDR2 as ANQGSEA. The ends were cut back, 2 bases at V and 14 bases at J, with 12 bases in the middle. CDR3 in DNA: TGCAGCGTTGAATCCGGGACCGGGCTGTTTTTT. Translated, it gives CSVESGTGLFF.

This sequence joins TRBV11-2 and TRBJ2-6; a weak D match, TRBD2 (5 bases). The germline CDR1 and CDR2 sequences are SGHAT and FQNNGV. Trimming took off 8 bases at V and 0 bases at J, with 8 bases between the two ends. There are 14 residues in the CDR3. The CDR3 reads CASAGNSGANVLTF. CDR3 in DNA: TGTGCCAGCGCGGGTAACTCTGGGGCCAACGTCCTGACTTTC.